One T cell receptor beta chain is described in this entry. The sample is drawn from a study of blood T cell repertoires in COVID-19. Study-level background: Samples representing acute and convalescent COVID-19 were sourced from the United States, Italy and Spain. PBMCs, B-cell-depleted T cells, or T cells provided the cDNA or gDNA that made up the material.

Original methodology: Amplification with reference gene primers provided the estimates of nucleated cell counts. Some clones are missing from TCRdb's copy, which holds only in-frame ones; the method was immunoSEQ multiplex PCR. The V and J calls and clone size come from that table; D and trimming were worked out from the DNA. The sample records about 77,000 clones, 76% being singletons. Germline CDR1 is SQVTM and CDR2 is ANQGSEA. V was pared by 6 bases and J by 4 bases, with 16 bases of the junction left unmatched. CDR3 length: 16 residues. The sequence was obtained from a man in his 70s with active or convalescent COVID-19. The sequenced sample was peripheral blood. This rearrangement joins TRBV29-1 to TRBJ1-1; the match to TRBD1 covers 8 bases. The CDR3 sequence: CSVRDRGLNGGTEAFF. CDR3 in DNA: TGCAGCGTGCGTGACAGGGGTCTAAACGGGGGCACTGAAGCTTTCTTT.